This T cell receptor beta chain came from a study of neurological immune-mediated disorders. 2 million PBMCs stored at -80 C were the source of the unsorted libraries. Study observations and caveats: In HTLV-1-associated myelopathy, TCR clonal expansion was greatest, and in multiple sclerosis it was least, below healthy controls. None of the CDR3 amino acid sequences of expanded clones were shared across subjects, and this suggested private repertoires in all groups.

This CDR3 comprises 18 residues. The germline V and J ends were trimmed by 0 bases and 6 bases, with 22 bases remaining between them. Germline V CDR1 and CDR2: SGHDN, FVKESK. There are many counts of this clonotype. Its antigen remains unknown. The cDNA was synthesized by 5'RACE incorporating 10-nucleotide random UMIs. TCRdb reprocessed the 5' RACE reads via MiXCR and lists one record per CDR3 protein. The sample contains about 24,000 distinct CDR3 sequences, about an eighth of which appear only once. The TCR comes from a woman in her 40s with HTLV-1-associated myelopathy (HAM/TSP). The sequenced sample consisted of PBMCs. This chain links TRBV14 with TRBJ2-3, with D possibly being TRBD2 (6 bases). CDR3 residues: CASSQEDEAGLNSDTQYF. CDR3 in DNA: TGTGCCAGCAGCCAAGAGGATGAGGCCGGACTAAATTCGGATACGCAGTATTTT.